These 11 T cell receptor beta chains share one sample of origin, sequenced in a study of regulatory T cells in long-lasting Graves disease. Construction of the TCR beta libraries employed iRepertoire HTBI primers in conjunction with Arm-PCR of CDR3 regions. Using its own MiXCR run on the multiplex PCR reads, TCRdb lists one record per CDR3 protein. The table has 400,000 to 500,000 distinct CDR3 sequences, 20% to 25% seen once. Specified time point: persistent/refractory GD, antithyroid drugs over 5 years with positive TRAb. TCR sequences were obtained from RNA taken from PBMCs. Sequenced material: peripheral blood mononuclear cells (PBMCs), taken when the disease was refractory, from a patient treated with antithyroid drugs. The receptor source for this set is a female donor with Graves disease.

The V call is TRBV29-1, the J call TRBJ1-1; 8 nucleotides agree with TRBD1. V dropped 4 bases and J dropped 3; count of bases not matched to a gene: 10. The germline CDR1 and CDR2 sequences are SQVTM and ANQGSEA. CDR3 length: 15 residues. The CDR3 here is CSVGSGQGTHTEAFF. The CDR3 coding sequence is TGCAGCGTTGGATCAGGACAGGGAACTCACACTGAAGCTTTCTTT.

V gene TRBV19 combines with J gene TRBJ1-5; tentatively, D is TRBD1 (5 bases). CDR3 size: 17 residues. V was pared by 1 base and J by 4 bases, with 17 bases between. Germline-derived CDR1 and CDR2 are LNHDA and SQIVND (reference sequence). The CDR3 DNA reads TGTGCCAGTAGTATAGTATTTCCAGGGAGGACAAATCAGCCCCAGCATTTT. It is translated as CASSIVFPGRTNQPQHF.

This chain links TRBV6-1 with TRBJ1-4; D perhaps matches TRBD1 (6 bases). Germline V gene data show CDR1 as MNHNS and CDR2 as SASEGT. The CDR3 extends over 15 amino acids. Trimming removed 7 bases at V and 0 bases at J, with 12 bases between. CDR3 loop: CASKQGYTTNEKLFF. The DNA for the CDR3 is TGTGCCAGCAAGCAGGGGTATACAACTAATGAAAAACTGTTTTTT.

The table lists this clonotype with a few counts. The chain employs TRBV7-2 and TRBJ2-2; the match to TRBD1 covers 11 bases. Germline CDR1 is SGHTA and CDR2 is FQGNSA. The CDR3 runs 18 residues. Trimming removed 2 bases from V and 1 base from J; junction bases left unmatched: 6. CDR3 in DNA: TGTGCCAGCAGCTTAACTTGGGGACAGGGGGAGAACACCGGGGAGCTGTTTTTT. Amino acid sequence: CASSLTWGQGENTGELFF.

V is TRBV19 and J is TRBJ2-5, with D tentatively TRBD1 (6 bases). The CDR3 runs to 13 residues. Trimming took 1 base from V and 4 from J, leaving 7 bases between them. Germline values: CDR1 LNHDA, CDR2 SQIVND (reference sequence). CDR3 sequence reads: CASSIVGGETQYF. The CDR3 DNA is TGTGCCAGTAGTATAGTAGGGGGAGAGACCCAGTACTTC.

V is TRBV20-1 and J is TRBJ2-7, with 8 bases aligning to TRBD2. The V gene's germline CDR1 is DFQATT and CDR2 SNEGSKA (reference sequence). J gave up 6 bases and V 3 bases, and 16 bases lay outside the gene matches. The length of the CDR3 is 16 residues. The CDR3 DNA is TGCAGTGCTAGCCCCGGAGGTGGAAAGCGGGAGCTCGAGCAGTACTTC. This codes for CSASPGGGKRELEQYF.

The chain has TRBV7-9 and TRBJ1-2; possibly TRBD1 for D (6 bases). V was clipped by 5 bases and J by 7 bases, with 14 bases between them. CDR1 and CDR2 from the germline V gene are SEHNR and FQNEAQ (reference sequence). The CDR3 is 13 amino acids. CDR3 protein: CASSPDRGLGYTF. CDR3 sequence (DNA): TGTGCCAGCAGCCCGGACCGGGGGCTTGGCTACACCTTC.

In its sample, this clonotype was seen a few times. The V gene is TRBV5-6, the J gene TRBJ1-6; 9 nucleotides match TRBD1. The V gene's germline CDR1 is SGHDT and CDR2 YYEEEE. The CDR3 has 15 amino acids. Trimming removed 4 bases from V and 8 bases from J; junction bases left unmatched: 7. This chain's CDR3 is CASSPPGQGDSPLHF. In DNA form, the CDR3 reads TGTGCCAGCAGCCCACCGGGACAGGGTGATTCACCCCTCCACTTT. Combining the CDR3 with reference TRBV5-6 and TRBJ1-6 gives the whole variable domain DAGVTQSPTHLIKTRGQQVTLRCSPKSGHDTVSWYQQALGQGPQFIFQYYEEEERQRGNFPDRFSGHQFPNYSSELNVNALLLGDSALYLCASSPPGQGDSPLHFGNGTRLTVT.

The chain recombines TRBV5-6 with TRBJ1-5; a weak D match, TRBD1 (5 bases). The CDR3 extends over 16 amino acids. Between the trimmed V and J ends, which lost 3 bases and 7 bases, there was a span of 20 bases. Per the germline V gene, CDR1 is SGHDT and CDR2 is YYEEEE. CDR3 sequence (DNA): TGTGCCAGCAGCTCACACCCGGGACTTCGAGGCCAGCCCCAGCATTTT. Protein: CASSSHPGLRGQPQHF.

The sample holds a few counts of this clonotype. The chain has TRBV3-1 and TRBJ1-1; the match to TRBD1 covers 12 bases. J gave up 9 bases and V 4 bases, and 6 bases lay outside the gene matches. Germline lookup yields CDR1 LGHDT and CDR2 YNNKEL (reference sequence). The CDR3 sequence is 14 residues long. CDR3 DNA sequence: TGTGCCAGCAGCCTTGGGACAGGGGGCCTCCAAGCTTTCTTT. Protein product: CASSLGTGGLQAFF.

The sample holds many counts of this clonotype. The chain uses TRBV5-1 and TRBJ1-1; possibly TRBD1 for D (5 bases). The ends were cut back, 3 bases at V and 1 base at J, with 7 bases in the middle. Looked up from germline, CDR1 is SGHRS and CDR2 is YFSETQ. The CDR3 is made up of 13 amino acids. CDR3 in DNA: TGCGCCAGCAGCTGGGGGTCGAACACTGAAGCTTTCTTT. Protein: CASSWGSNTEAFF. Complete variable domain (other parts from reference TRBV5-1 and TRBJ1-1): KAGVTQTPRYLIKTRGQQVTLSCSPISGHRSVSWYQQTPGQGLQFLFEYFSETQRNKGNFPGRFSGRQFSNSRSEMNVSTLELGDSALYLCASSWGSNTEAFFGQGTRLTVV.